This T cell receptor beta chain stems from a study of regulatory T cells in long-lasting Graves disease. Background on the study: For a period under 3 months, newly diagnosed Graves' patients had taken antithyroid drugs.

According to the study, TCR beta libraries were built with iRepertoire HTBI primers and CDR3-region Arm-PCR. TCRdb re-called the multiplex PCR reads with MiXCR, one entry per CDR3 protein. Of 550,000 to 650,000 distinct CDR3 sequences listed, around 15% were seen once; the top ten hold around 12%. Time point specified: newly diagnosed GD, antithyroid drugs for less than 3 months. PBMC RNA served as the TCR library source. It was American Thyroid Association guidelines that determined Graves' disease diagnosis. Germline CDR1 is DFQATT and CDR2 is SNEGSKA (reference sequence). The length of the CDR3 is 10 residues. With 4 bases removed from V and 4 bases from J, the gap between germline ends came to 4 bases. In addition, the sample was reused for a study of T cells in Graves' hyperthyroidism and ophthalmopathy.

V and J are TRBV20-1 and TRBJ1-2; D not resolved. The specimen was peripheral blood mononuclear cells (PBMCs), collected at new diagnosis, from a patient treated with antithyroid drugs. The clonotype comes from a man in his late teens or twenties with Graves disease. CDR3 sequence reads: CSANVYGYTF. The DNA for the CDR3 is TGCAGTGCTAATGTCTATGGCTACACCTTC.